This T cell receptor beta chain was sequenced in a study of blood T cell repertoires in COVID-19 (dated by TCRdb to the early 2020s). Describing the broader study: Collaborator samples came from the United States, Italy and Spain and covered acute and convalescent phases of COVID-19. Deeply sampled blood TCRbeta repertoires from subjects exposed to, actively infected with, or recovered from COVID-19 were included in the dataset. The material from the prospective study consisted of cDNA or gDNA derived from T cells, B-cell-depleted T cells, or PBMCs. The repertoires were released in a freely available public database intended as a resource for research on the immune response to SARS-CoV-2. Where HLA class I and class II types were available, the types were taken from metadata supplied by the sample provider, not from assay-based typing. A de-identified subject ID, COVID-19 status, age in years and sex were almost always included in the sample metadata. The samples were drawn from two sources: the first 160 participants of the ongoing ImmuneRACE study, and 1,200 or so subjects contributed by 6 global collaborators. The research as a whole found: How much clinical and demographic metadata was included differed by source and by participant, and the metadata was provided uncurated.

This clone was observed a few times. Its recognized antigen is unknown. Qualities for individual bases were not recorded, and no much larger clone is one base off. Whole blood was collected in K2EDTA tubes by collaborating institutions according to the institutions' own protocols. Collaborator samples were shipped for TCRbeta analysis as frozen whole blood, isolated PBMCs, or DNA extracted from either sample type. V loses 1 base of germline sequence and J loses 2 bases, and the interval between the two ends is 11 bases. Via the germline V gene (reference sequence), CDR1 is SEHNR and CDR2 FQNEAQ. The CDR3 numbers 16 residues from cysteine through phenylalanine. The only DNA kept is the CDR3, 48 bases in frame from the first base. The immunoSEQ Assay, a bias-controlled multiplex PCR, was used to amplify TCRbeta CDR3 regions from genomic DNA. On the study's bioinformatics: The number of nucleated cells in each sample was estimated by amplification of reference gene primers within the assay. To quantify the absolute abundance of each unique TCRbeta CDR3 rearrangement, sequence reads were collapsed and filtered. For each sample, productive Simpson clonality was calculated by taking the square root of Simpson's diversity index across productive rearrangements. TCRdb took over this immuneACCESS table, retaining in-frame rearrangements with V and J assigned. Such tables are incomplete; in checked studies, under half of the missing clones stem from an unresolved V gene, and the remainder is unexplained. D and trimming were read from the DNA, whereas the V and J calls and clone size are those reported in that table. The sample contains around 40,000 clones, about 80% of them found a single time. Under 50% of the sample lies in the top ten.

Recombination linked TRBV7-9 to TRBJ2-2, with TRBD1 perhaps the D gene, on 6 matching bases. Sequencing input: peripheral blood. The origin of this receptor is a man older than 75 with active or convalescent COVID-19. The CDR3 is CASSLEGVINTGELFF. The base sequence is TGTGCCAGCAGCTTAGAGGGGGTGATTAACACCGGGGAGCTGTTTTTT.